This TCR beta chain was recorded in a study of blood T cells in healthy people across ages. Study results and caveats: Age advanced and TCR beta diversity per million T cells fell, roughly linearly.

Germline-derived CDR1 and CDR2 are DFQATT and SNEGSKA (reference sequence). Trimming stripped 5 bases from V and 0 bases from J, with 14 bases between. The CDR3 extends over 16 amino acids. Through a sample-barcoded 5' primer and a J-beta primer mix, a second PCR was run for about 6 to 11 cycles. TCRdb re-analysed the 5' RACE reads in MiXCR, keeping a single row per CDR3 protein. The sample lists 2 million or so distinct CDR3 sequences; approximately 50% were seen once. About this clonotype: Its antigen is not known.

Donors were systemically healthy Caucasian individuals from Russia aged roughly 6 to 95 years. Peripheral blood, approximately 10 milliliters per donor, was collected. Total RNA was isolated from each sample in quantities of at least 6 micrograms. This sequence originates from a woman in her forties in good health. Sequencing input: blood. This sequence joins TRBV20-1 and TRBJ1-6; D unclear. CDR3 protein: CSAAAGSGSYNSPLHF. The CDR3, as DNA: TGCAGTGCTGCGGCGGGGTCGGGCTCCTATAATTCACCCCTCCACTTT.